Detailed here is one T cell receptor (beta chain). The CDR3 has 11 amino acids. The V gene's germline CDR1 is DFQATT and CDR2 SNEGSKA (reference sequence). V was clipped by 7 bases and J by 8 bases, with 14 bases between them. The record originates from a study of CD8+ T cells in alopecia areata. RNA, once extracted, was reverse transcribed into cDNA for use as the sequencing template. Data came from immunoSEQ multiplex PCR; TCRdb stores just in-frame clones and leaves some out. The sample holds roughly 250,000 clones, under 80% seen once. The rearrangement joins TRBV20-1 to TRBJ1-2; D unresolved. Sequences were derived from CD4+ T cells sorted from blood, sampled at week 0. This TCR was recovered from a human donor with alopecia areata. The CDR3 loop is CSVNARSGYTF. CDR3 nucleotides: TGCAGTGTTAATGCCCGGTCGGGCTACACCTTC.